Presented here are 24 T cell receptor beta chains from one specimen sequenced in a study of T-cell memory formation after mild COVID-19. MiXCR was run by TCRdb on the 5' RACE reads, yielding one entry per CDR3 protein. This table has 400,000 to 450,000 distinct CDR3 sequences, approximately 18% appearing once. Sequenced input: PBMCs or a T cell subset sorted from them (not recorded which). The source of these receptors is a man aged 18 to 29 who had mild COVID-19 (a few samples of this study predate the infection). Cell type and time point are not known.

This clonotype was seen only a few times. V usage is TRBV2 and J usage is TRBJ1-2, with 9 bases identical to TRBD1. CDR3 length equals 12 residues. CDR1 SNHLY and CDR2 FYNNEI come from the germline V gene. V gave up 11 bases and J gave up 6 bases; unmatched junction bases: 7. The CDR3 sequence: CAGETGGHGYTF. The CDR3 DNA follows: TGTGCCGGGGAAACAGGGGGCCATGGCTACACCTTC. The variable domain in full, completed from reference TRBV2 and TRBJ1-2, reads EPEVTQTPSHQVTQMGQEVILRCVPISNHLYFYWYRQILGQKVEFLVSFYNNEISEKSEIFDDQFSVERPDGSNFTLKIRSTKLEDSAMYFCAGETGGHGYTFGSGTRLTVV.

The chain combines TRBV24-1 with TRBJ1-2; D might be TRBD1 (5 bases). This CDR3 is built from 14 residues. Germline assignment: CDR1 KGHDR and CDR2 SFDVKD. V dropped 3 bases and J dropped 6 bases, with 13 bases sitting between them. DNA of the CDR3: TGTGCCACCAGTGATCCTAGCACAGGTCATGGCTACACCTTC. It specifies CATSDPSTGHGYTF.

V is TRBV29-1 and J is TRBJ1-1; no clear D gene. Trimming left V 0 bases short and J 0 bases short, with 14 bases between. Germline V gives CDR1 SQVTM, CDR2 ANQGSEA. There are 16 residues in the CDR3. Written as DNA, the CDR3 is TGCAGCGTTGAAGACCACAGTATATTTATGAACACTGAAGCTTTCTTT. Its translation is CSVEDHSIFMNTEAFF.

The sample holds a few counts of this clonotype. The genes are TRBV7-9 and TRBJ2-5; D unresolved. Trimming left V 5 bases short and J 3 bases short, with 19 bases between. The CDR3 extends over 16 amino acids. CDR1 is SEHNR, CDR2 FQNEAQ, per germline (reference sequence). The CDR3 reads CASSQARLVSEETQYF. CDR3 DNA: TGTGCCAGCAGCCAAGCGAGGCTAGTAAGTGAAGAGACCCAGTACTTC. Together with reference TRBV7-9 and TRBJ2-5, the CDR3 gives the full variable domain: DTGVSQNPRHKITKRGQNVTFRCDPISEHNRLYWYRQTLGQGPEFLTYFQNEAQLEKSRLLSDRFSAERPKGSFSTLEIQRTEQGDSAMYLCASSQARLVSEETQYFGPGTRLLVL.

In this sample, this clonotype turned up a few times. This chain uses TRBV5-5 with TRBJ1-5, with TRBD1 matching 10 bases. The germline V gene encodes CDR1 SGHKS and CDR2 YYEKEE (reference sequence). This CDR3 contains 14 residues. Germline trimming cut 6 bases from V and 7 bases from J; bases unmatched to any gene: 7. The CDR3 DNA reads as TGTGCCAGCACCAAAGGACAGGGGGAACAGCCCCAGCATTTT. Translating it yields CASTKGQGEQPQHF.

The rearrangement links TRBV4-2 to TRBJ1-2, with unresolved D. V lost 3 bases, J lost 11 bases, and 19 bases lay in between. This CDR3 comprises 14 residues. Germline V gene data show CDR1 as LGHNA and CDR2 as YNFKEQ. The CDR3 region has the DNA TGTGCCAGCAGCCAGAATACCGGGAGAGTTGAGTACACCTTC. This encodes CASSQNTGRVEYTF.

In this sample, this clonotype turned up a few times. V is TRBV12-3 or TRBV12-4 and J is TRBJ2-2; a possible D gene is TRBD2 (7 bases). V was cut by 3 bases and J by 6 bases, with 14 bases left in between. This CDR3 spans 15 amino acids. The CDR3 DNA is TGTGCCAGCAGTTTCCCTAAGGGGGGGGCCGGGGAGCTGTTTTTT. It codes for CASSFPKGGAGELFF.

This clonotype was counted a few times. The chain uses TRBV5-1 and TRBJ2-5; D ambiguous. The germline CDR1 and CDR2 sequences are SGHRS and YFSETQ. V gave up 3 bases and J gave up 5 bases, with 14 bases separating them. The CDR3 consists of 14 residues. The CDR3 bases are TGCGCCAGCAGCTGGTGGATTTGGCAGGAGACCCAGTACTTC. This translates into CASSWWIWQETQYF.

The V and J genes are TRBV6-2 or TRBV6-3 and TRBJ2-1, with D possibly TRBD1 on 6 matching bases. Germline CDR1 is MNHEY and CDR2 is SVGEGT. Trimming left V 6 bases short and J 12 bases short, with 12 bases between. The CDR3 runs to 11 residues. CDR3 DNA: TGTGCCAGCAGGTCACTAGGGGGGCAGTTCTTC. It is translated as CASRSLGGQFF.

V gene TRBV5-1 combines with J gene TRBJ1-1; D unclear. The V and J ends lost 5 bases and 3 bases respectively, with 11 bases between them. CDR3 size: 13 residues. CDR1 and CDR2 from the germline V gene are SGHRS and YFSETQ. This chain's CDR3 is CASSFPGDTEAFF. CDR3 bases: TGCGCCAGCAGTTTCCCGGGAGACACTGAAGCTTTCTTT.

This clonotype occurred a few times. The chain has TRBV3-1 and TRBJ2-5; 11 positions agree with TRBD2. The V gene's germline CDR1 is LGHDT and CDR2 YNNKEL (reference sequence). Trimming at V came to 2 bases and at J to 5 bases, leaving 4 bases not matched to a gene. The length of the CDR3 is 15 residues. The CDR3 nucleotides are TGTGCCAGCAGCCAACTAGCGGGGGGTGACGAGACCCAGTACTTC. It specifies CASSQLAGGDETQYF.

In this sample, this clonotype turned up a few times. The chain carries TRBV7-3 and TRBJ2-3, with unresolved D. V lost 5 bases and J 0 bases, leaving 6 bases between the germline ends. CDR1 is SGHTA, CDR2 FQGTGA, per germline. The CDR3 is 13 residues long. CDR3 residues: CASSVPSTDTQYF. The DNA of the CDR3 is TGTGCCAGCAGCGTTCCTAGCACAGATACGCAGTATTTT.

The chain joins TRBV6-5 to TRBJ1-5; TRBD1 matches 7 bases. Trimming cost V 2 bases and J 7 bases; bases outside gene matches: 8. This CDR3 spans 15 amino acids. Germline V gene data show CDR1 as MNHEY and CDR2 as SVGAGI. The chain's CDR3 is CASSYGGGAGQPQHF. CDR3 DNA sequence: TGTGCCAGCAGTTACGGAGGGGGCGCGGGGCAGCCCCAGCATTTT.

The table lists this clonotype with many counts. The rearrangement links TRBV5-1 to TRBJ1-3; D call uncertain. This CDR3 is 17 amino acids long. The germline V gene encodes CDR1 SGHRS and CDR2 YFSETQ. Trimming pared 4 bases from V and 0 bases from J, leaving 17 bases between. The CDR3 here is CASSPTTQSSSGNTIYF. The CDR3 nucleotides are TGCGCCAGCAGCCCCACAACACAGTCGAGCTCTGGAAACACCATATATTTT.

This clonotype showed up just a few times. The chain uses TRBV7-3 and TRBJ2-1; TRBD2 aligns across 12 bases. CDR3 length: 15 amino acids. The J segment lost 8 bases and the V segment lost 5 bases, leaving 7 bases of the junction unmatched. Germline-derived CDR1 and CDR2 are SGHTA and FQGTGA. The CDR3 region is CASSPLAGGRYEQFF. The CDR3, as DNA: TGTGCCAGCAGCCCTCTAGCGGGGGGGCGTTATGAGCAGTTCTTC.

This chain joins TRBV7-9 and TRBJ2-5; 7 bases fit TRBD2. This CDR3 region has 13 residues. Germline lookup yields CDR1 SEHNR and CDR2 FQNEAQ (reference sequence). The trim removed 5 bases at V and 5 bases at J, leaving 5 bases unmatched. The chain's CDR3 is CASSRAGEETQYF. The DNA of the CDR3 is TGTGCCAGCAGCCGTGCGGGAGAGGAGACCCAGTACTTC.

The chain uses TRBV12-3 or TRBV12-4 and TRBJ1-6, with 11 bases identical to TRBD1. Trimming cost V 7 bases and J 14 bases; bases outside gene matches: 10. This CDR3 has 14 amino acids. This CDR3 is CASKLGTGGTTLHF. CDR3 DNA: TGTGCCAGCAAATTGGGGACAGGGGGTACCACCCTCCACTTT.

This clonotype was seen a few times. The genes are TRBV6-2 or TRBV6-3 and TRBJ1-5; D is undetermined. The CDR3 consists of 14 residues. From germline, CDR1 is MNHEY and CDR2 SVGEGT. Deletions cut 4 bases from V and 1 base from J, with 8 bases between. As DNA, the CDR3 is TGTGCCAGCAGTTCAAGGGCCAGCAATCAGCCCCAGCATTTT. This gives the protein CASSSRASNQPQHF.

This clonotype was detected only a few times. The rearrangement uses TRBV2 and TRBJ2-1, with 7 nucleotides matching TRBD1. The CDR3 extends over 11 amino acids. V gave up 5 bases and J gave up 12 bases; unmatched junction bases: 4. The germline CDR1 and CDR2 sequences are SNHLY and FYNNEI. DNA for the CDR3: TGTGCCAGCAGTCAGGGGGAGCGGCAGTTCTTC. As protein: CASSQGERQFF. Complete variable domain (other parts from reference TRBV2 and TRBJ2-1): EPEVTQTPSHQVTQMGQEVILRCVPISNHLYFYWYRQILGQKVEFLVSFYNNEISEKSEIFDDQFSVERPDGSNFTLKIRSTKLEDSAMYFCASSQGERQFFGPGTRLTVL.

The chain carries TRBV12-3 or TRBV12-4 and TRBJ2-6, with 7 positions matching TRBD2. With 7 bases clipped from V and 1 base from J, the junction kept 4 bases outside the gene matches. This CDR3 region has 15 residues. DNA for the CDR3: TGTGCCAGCACCTGGGGGGGATCTGGGGCCAACGTCCTGACTTTC. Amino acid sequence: CASTWGGSGANVLTF.

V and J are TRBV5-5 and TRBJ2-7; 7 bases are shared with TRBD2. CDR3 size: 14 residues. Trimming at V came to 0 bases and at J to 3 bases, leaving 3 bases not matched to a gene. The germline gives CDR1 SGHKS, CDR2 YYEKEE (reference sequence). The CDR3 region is CASSLGAGDYEQYV. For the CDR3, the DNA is TGTGCCAGCAGCTTGGGGGCGGGAGACTACGAGCAGTACGTC.

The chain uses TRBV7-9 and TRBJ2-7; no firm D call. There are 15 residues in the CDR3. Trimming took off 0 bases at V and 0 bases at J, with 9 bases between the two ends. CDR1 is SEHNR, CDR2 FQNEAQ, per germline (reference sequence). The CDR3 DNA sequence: TGTGCCAGCAGCTTAGCCGCACTCTACTCCTACGAGCAGTACTTC. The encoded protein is CASSLAALYSYEQYF.

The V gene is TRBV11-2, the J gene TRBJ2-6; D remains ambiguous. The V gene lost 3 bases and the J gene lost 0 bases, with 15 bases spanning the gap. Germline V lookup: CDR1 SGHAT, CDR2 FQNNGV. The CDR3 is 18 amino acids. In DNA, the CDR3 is TGTGCCAGCAGCTTTGGTAGGAAGATTTTCTCTGGGGCCAACGTCCTGACTTTC. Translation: CASSFGRKIFSGANVLTF.

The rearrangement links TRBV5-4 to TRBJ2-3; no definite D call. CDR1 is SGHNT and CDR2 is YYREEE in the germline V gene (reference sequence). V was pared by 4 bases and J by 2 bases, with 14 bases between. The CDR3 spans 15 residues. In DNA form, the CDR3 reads TGTGCCAGCAGCCCTTCAACCCTCGTCACAGATACGCAGTATTTT. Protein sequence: CASSPSTLVTDTQYF.